The 14 T cell receptor beta chains reported below all come from one sample, sequenced in a study of Graves' ophthalmopathy and Graves' hyperthyroidism. RNA transcripts served as template for amplifying TCR beta CDR3 sequences. In the first round, RT-PCR was carried out with HTBI primers, and a multiplex PCR formed the second round. TCRdb analysed the multiplex PCR reads with MiXCR anew, one entry per CDR3 protein. The sample carries 620,000 or so distinct CDR3 sequences, approximately 21% recorded once. Source material: peripheral blood. The receptor set was obtained from a woman younger than 35 with stable Graves' hyperthyroidism. Some clones in this sample may be carry-over from other donors' samples.

This clonotype has a handful of counts. The chain links TRBV30 to TRBJ1-5; D is unresolved. This CDR3 contains 14 residues. Germline values: CDR1 GTSNPN, CDR2 SVGIG (reference sequence). Trimming stripped 0 bases from V and 2 bases from J, with 8 bases between. This chain's CDR3 is CAWSVGVGNQPQHF. The CDR3 DNA sequence: TGTGCCTGGAGTGTAGGAGTTGGCAATCAGCCCCAGCATTTT.

This clonotype was detected only a few times. This chain joins TRBV15 and TRBJ1-1; 8 positions agree with TRBD1. The germline V gene has CDR1 LNHNV and CDR2 YYDKDF (reference sequence). The V segment lost 0 bases and the J segment 11 bases; nucleotides outside the gene matches: 5. The CDR3 loop spans 13 amino acids. The CDR3: CATSRDRDRTAFF. For the CDR3, the DNA is TGTGCCACCAGCAGAGATAGGGACAGGACGGCTTTCTTT.

This clonotype has a count of ten or more. The chain carries TRBV3-1 and TRBJ1-6; TRBD1 matches 12 bases. V shed 6 bases, J shed 6 bases, and the junction held 0 bases outside the gene matches. The germline V gene encodes CDR1 LGHDT and CDR2 YNNKEL (reference sequence). CDR3 length: 14 residues. This CDR3 is CASRGQGANSPLHF. The CDR3 DNA reads TGTGCCAGCAGGGGACAGGGGGCTAATTCACCCCTCCACTTT.

This clonotype has ten or more counts. This chain connects TRBV27 to TRBJ2-7; 10 bases fit TRBD1. This CDR3 is built from 15 residues. V was clipped by 4 bases and J by 5 bases; unmatched bases: 8. Germline CDR1 MNHEY, CDR2 SMNVEV (reference sequence). CDR3 amino acids: CASSSWDRGGDEQYF. Here the CDR3 DNA reads TGTGCCAGCAGTTCCTGGGACAGGGGAGGGGACGAGCAGTACTTC.

The sample holds many counts of this clonotype. The chain couples TRBV12-3 or TRBV12-4 to TRBJ1-2; the D gene is possibly TRBD1 (5 bases). There are 14 residues in the CDR3. The V end was cut by 3 bases, the J end by 1 base, with 9 bases between. CDR3 in amino acids: CASSFGTDNYGYTF. CDR3 nucleotide sequence: TGTGCCAGCAGTTTCGGGACGGATAACTATGGCTACACCTTC.

This clonotype was seen repeatedly, ten times or more. The chain uses TRBV7-2 and TRBJ1-5, with unresolved D. In germline, CDR1 is SGHTA, CDR2 FQGNSA. V was pared by 7 bases and J by 3 bases, with 10 bases between. This CDR3 region has 13 residues. CDR3 nucleotide sequence: TGTGCCAGCACCCATGGACTCAATCAGCCCCAGCATTTT. It codes for CASTHGLNQPQHF.

At least ten counts were recorded for this clonotype. The chain employs TRBV7-8 and TRBJ2-7; 10 nucleotides agree with TRBD1. This CDR3 is 13 amino acids long. J lost 7 bases, V lost 5 bases, and 5 bases had no gene match. CDR1 is SGHVS, CDR2 FQNEAQ, per germline. The CDR3 loop is CASSLGQGFEQYF. The CDR3 region has the DNA TGTGCCAGCAGCCTGGGACAGGGGTTTGAGCAGTACTTC.

This clonotype was seen more than once but under ten times. The chain employs TRBV4-1 and TRBJ1-2; D might be TRBD1 (6 bases). The V gene lost 4 bases and the J gene lost 6 bases, with 12 bases spanning the gap. Looked up from germline, CDR1 is MGHRA and CDR2 is YSYEKL. The CDR3 runs to 13 residues. The CDR3 is CASSPGGAHGYTF. CDR3 coding DNA: TGCGCCAGCAGCCCGGGGGGGGCCCATGGCTACACCTTC.

This clonotype was counted many times. The chain couples TRBV12-3 or TRBV12-4 to TRBJ2-5; 8 bases are a match to TRBD1. CDR3 size: 13 residues. The junction had 3 bases not matched to a gene; V was cut back by 6 bases and J by 3 bases. In nucleotides, the CDR3 is TGTGCCAGCAGGGGGGACAGGAAAGAGACCCAGTACTTC. This encodes CASRGDRKETQYF.

The genes are TRBV7-8 and TRBJ1-4, with TRBD1 matching 9 bases. V was pared by 5 bases and J by 4 bases, with 2 bases of the junction left unmatched. This CDR3 is 14 amino acids long. Germline V CDR1 and CDR2: SGHVS, FQNEAQ. For the CDR3, the DNA is TGTGCCAGCAGCCTGACAGGGGGTAATGAAAAACTGTTTTTT. Encoded protein: CASSLTGGNEKLFF.

Ten or more counts support this clonotype. This sequence joins TRBV20-1 and TRBJ2-5; 10 nucleotides match TRBD2. The CDR3 totals 15 residues. V shed 4 bases, J shed 1 base, and the junction held 6 bases outside the gene matches. The germline V gene has CDR1 DFQATT and CDR2 SNEGSKA (reference sequence). CDR3 nucleotide sequence: TGCAGTGCTATCCAGCGGGGGGGGTCCCAAGAGACCCAGTACTTC. Its translation is CSAIQRGGSQETQYF.

This clonotype showed up just a few times. The V gene is TRBV6-1, the J gene TRBJ1-2; D call uncertain. V lost 1 base, J lost 7 bases, and 16 bases lay in between. CDR3 size: 15 residues. Germline V gene lookup returns CDR1 MNHNS and CDR2 SASEGT. The CDR3 sequence is CASSEGTVYPRGYTF. The CDR3 DNA is TGTGCCAGCAGTGAAGGCACGGTATATCCTCGTGGCTACACCTTC.

This clonotype was seen repeatedly, ten times or more. The J gene is TRBJ2-7, the V gene TRBV27, with 8 positions matching TRBD2. From germline, CDR1 is MNHEY and CDR2 SMNVEV (reference sequence). The CDR3 loop spans 16 amino acids. V trimming: 6 bases; J trimming: 5 bases; junction bases outside the gene matches: 15. The CDR3 region has the DNA TGTGCCAGCAGCCCCTTCTGGACTAGCATTAGAGACGAGCAGTACTTC. Encoded protein: CASSPFWTSIRDEQYF.

This chain connects TRBV18 to TRBJ2-7, with 11 bases identical to TRBD1. CDR3 size: 17 residues. Germline values: CDR1 KGHSH, CDR2 LQKENI. The J segment lost 7 bases and the V segment lost 0 bases, leaving 11 bases of the junction unmatched. CDR3 sequence reads: CASSPPSPGQGAGEQYF. The DNA of the CDR3 is TGTGCCAGCTCACCACCCTCACCAGGACAGGGGGCAGGGGAGCAGTACTTC.